This section outlines one TCR beta chain sequence together with its context. What it binds is unknown. TCRdb independently ran MiXCR on the 5' RACE reads; one entry per CDR3 protein. The sample carries tens of thousands of distinct CDR3 sequences, roughly 30% recorded once. Trimming cost V 7 bases and J 2 bases; bases outside gene matches: 2. The CDR3 runs 12 residues. The V gene's germline CDR1 is SQVTM and CDR2 ANQGSEA. The data were obtained in a study of CD8 T cells in ankylosing spondylitis. General study results and limits: Blood from ankylosing spondylitis patients appeared to carry a characteristic roughly 8-variant TCR beta motif. Past research had described some motif variants in reactive arthritis synovial fluid and blood. Disease-associated clonotypes exhibited CD8+ identity and were relatively infrequent in peripheral blood. Clones linked to disease were reported to show significant enrichment in matched ankylosing spondylitis synovial fluid.

This chain uses TRBV29-1 with TRBJ1-2; 9 bases map to TRBD1. This TCR was recovered from a male donor with ankylosing spondylitis or in good health (not recorded which). The sample comprised blood, either unsorted or a sorted T cell fraction (not recorded which). The CDR3, as DNA: TGCAGCGCCGGGACAGGGAACTATGGCTACACCTTC. Translation: CSAGTGNYGYTF.